The sequence of this T cell receptor beta chain was determined in a study of CD8 T cells in ankylosing spondylitis. Study-wide results and limits: What appeared characteristic of ankylosing spondylitis blood was a TCR beta motif of 7 or 8 highly homologous variants. Significant enrichment of disease-linked clones was reportedly seen in matched ankylosing spondylitis synovial fluid. Disease-linked clones were CD8+ and relatively rare in peripheral blood.

It was by quantitative 5'-RACE with molecular barcodes that TCR beta libraries were made. MiXCR, applied by TCRdb to the 5' RACE reads, yields one record per CDR3 protein. Of 500,000 to 550,000 distinct CDR3 sequences detected, approximately 11% appear once; the ten largest clones hold nearly 7%. The CDR3 loop spans 14 amino acids. Trimming at V came to 1 base and at J to 2 bases, leaving 2 bases not matched to a gene. The germline V gene has CDR1 DFQATT and CDR2 SNEGSKA (reference sequence). There are many counts of this clonotype. The antigen is undetermined. The rearrangement links TRBV20-1 to TRBJ2-1; TRBD2 matches 7 bases. The material sequenced was blood, either unsorted or a sorted T cell fraction (not recorded which). The TCR originated in a male donor with ankylosing spondylitis. As DNA, the CDR3 is TGCAGTGCTAGAGTACTAGCGACCTACAATGAGCAGTTCTTC. Translated: CSARVLATYNEQFF.